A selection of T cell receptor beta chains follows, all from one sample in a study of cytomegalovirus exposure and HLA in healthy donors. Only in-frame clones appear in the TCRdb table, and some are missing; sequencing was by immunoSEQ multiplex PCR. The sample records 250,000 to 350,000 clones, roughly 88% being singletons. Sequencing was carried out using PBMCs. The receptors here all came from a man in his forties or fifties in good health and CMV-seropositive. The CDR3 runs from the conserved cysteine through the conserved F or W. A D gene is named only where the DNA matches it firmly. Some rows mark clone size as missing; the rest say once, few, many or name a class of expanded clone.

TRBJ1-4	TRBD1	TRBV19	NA	CASSLKGTGRFATNEKLFF	TGTGCCAGTAGTCTAAAGGGGACAGGGAGGTTTGCAACTAATGAAAAACTGTTTTTT
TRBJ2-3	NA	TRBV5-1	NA	CASSFWGRVTDTQYF	TGCGCCAGCAGCTTTTGGGGCAGGGTCACAGATACGCAGTATTTT
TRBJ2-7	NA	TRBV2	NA	CASSVLSSYEQYF	TGTGCCAGCAGTGTCCTTAGCTCCTACGAGCAGTACTTC
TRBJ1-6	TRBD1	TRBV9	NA	CASSGPGTGVRSPLHF	TGTGCCAGCAGCGGACCCGGGACAGGCGTCCGATCACCCCTCCACTTT
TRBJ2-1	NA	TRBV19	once	CASNPSRPIHNEQFF	TGTGCCAGTAATCCCTCGAGGCCTATCCACAATGAGCAGTTCTTC
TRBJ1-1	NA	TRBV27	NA	CASSLAPAVNTEAFF	TGTGCCAGCAGCCTAGCTCCGGCAGTGAACACTGAAGCTTTCTTT
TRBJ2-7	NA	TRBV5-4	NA	CASSLGIDEQYF	TGTGCCAGCAGCCTGGGTATCGACGAGCAGTACTTC
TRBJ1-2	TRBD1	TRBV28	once	CASSLDRANYGYTF	TGTGCCAGCAGCCTCGACAGGGCTAACTATGGCTACACCTTC
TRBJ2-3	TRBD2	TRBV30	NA	CAWRQAGGWLDTQYF	TGTGCCTGGAGGCAAGCGGGAGGGTGGCTAGATACGCAGTATTTT
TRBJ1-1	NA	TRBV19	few	CASSSLAAMNTEAFF	TGTGCCAGTAGTTCGTTGGCGGCCATGAACACTGAAGCTTTCTTT
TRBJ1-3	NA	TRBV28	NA	CASSSHLPSSGNTIYF	TGTGCCAGCAGTTCACACCTTCCCAGCTCTGGAAACACCATATATTTT
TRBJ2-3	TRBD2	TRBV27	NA	CASSFAGGSPDTQYF	TGTGCCAGCAGTTTTGCGGGAGGATCCCCAGATACGCAGTATTTT
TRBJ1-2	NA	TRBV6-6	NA	CASRRTANYGYTF	TGTGCCAGCAGAAGGACAGCTAACTATGGCTACACCTTC
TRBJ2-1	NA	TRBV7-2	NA	CASSPYSGDNEQFF	TGTGCCAGCAGCCCATACTCAGGGGACAATGAGCAGTTCTTC
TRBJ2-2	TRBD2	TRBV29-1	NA	CSVISSGMNTGELFF	TGCAGCGTAATCTCTAGCGGGATGAACACCGGGGAGCTGTTTTTT
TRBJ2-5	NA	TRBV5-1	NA	CASSLNREGETQYF	TGCGCCAGCAGCTTGAACAGGGAAGGGGAGACCCAGTACTTC
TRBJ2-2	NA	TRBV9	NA	CASSVAGGGNTGELFF	TGTGCCAGCAGCGTTGCTGGGGGGGGCAACACCGGGGAGCTGTTTTTT
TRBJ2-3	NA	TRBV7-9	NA	CASSLAPGTDRYTQYF	TGTGCCAGCAGCTTAGCCCCGGGAACGGACAGATATACGCAGTATTTT
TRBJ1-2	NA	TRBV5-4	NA	CASSLNVGGYGYTF	TGTGCCAGCAGCTTGAACGTAGGAGGCTATGGCTACACCTTC
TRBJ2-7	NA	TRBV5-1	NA	CASSLFQGGGYEQYF	TGCGCCAGCAGCTTGTTTCAGGGGGGCGGCTACGAGCAGTACTTC
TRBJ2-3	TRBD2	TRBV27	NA	CASSFGSGGTDTQYF	TGTGCCAGCAGTTTTGGTAGCGGGGGAACAGATACGCAGTATTTT
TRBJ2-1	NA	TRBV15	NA	CATSRDGTGVHEQFF	TGTGCCACCAGCAGAGATGGGACGGGGGTGCATGAGCAGTTCTTC
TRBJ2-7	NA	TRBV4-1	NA	CASSQFGAGSYEQYF	TGCGCCAGCAGCCAATTCGGAGCGGGCTCCTACGAGCAGTACTTC
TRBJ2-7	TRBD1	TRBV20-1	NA	CSAAGGYEQYF	TGCAGTGCCGCAGGGGGTTACGAGCAGTACTTC